The 15 T cell receptor beta chains listed next were all sequenced from one sample in a study of cytomegalovirus exposure and HLA in healthy donors. Both 60 Vbeta primers and 13 Jbeta primers went into the PCR. Only in-frame clones appear in the TCRdb table, and some are missing; sequencing was by immunoSEQ multiplex PCR. The table shows approximately 170,000 clones, with 55% to 80% occurring only once. Sequencing input: PBMCs. The receptors stem from a woman aged 18-29 years in good health and CMV-seropositive.

This clone was counted a few times. The chain joins TRBV6-1 to TRBJ2-1, with TRBD2 matching over 8 bases. Germline V gene sequence: CDR1 MNHNS, CDR2 SASEGT. The CDR3 runs to 14 residues. J lost 4 bases, V lost 4 bases, and 3 bases had no gene match. The CDR3 bases are TGTGCCAGCAGTGGCGGCGGGGGGTACAATGAGCAGTTCTTC. This encodes CASSGGGGYNEQFF.

This rearrangement joins TRBV5-1 to TRBJ2-1; D remains unclear. Between the trimmed V and J ends, which lost 4 bases and 1 base, there was a span of 3 bases. The CDR3 is 12 residues long. Looked up from germline, CDR1 is SGHRS and CDR2 is YFSETQ. The CDR3, as DNA: TGCGCCAGCAGCCCATCCTACAATGAGCAGTTCTTC. It specifies CASSPSYNEQFF.

This clone appeared once. The chain uses TRBV5-1 and TRBJ2-7, with TRBD1 matching 7 bases. Germline loops: CDR1 SGHRS, CDR2 YFSETQ. This CDR3 is 14 amino acids long. The V gene end was trimmed by 4 bases and the J gene end by 4 bases; junction bases not matched to a gene: 8. The CDR3 DNA reads TGCGCCAGCAGCCCTAGTACAGGGGTATACGAGCAGTACTTC. Protein product: CASSPSTGVYEQYF.

The genes are TRBV5-1 and TRBJ2-1, with 7 bases identical to TRBD1. The CDR3 spans 15 residues. J was trimmed by 4 bases and V by 3 bases; bases with no gene match: 7. The germline V gene encodes CDR1 SGHRS and CDR2 YFSETQ. CDR3: CASSSARQGYNEQFF. The DNA for the CDR3 is TGCGCCAGCAGCTCCGCCCGACAGGGTTACAATGAGCAGTTCTTC.

The V gene is TRBV14, the J gene TRBJ2-7, with TRBD1 matching over 7 bases. This CDR3 is built from 17 residues. Germline CDR1 and CDR2: SGHDN and FVKESK. The trim removed 2 bases at V and 3 bases at J, leaving 13 bases unmatched. The CDR3 bases are TGTGCCAGCAGCCAAAATGCTGGTTGGGACAGCAGCTACGAGCAGTACTTC. Translation gives CASSQNAGWDSSYEQYF.

V usage is TRBV10-3 and J usage is TRBJ2-1; weak D call: TRBD1 (6 bases). CDR1 is ENHRY, CDR2 SYGVKD, per germline. V lost 8 bases to trimming and J lost 5 bases, with 13 bases between them. The CDR3 covers 13 residues. The CDR3 nucleotides read TGTGCCATCGCCGAACAGGGCAACAATGAGCAGTTCTTC. This codes for CAIAEQGNNEQFF.

This clone was seen once. The rearrangement links TRBV6-5 to TRBJ1-3; D unresolved. CDR1 is MNHEY and CDR2 is SVGAGI in the germline V gene. The CDR3 contains 16 residues. Trimming took 0 bases from V and 3 from J, leaving 12 bases between them. CDR3 region: CASSYSGGHGGNTIYF. The CDR3 bases are TGTGCCAGCAGTTACTCGGGAGGTCATGGTGGAAACACCATATATTTT.

This chain joins TRBV6-5 and TRBJ2-1, with TRBD2 matching 9 bases. The CDR3 runs to 14 residues. The V segment lost 7 bases and the J segment 3 bases; nucleotides outside the gene matches: 4. Per the germline V gene, CDR1 is MNHEY and CDR2 is SVGAGI. For the CDR3, the DNA is TGTGCCAGCACTCCTAGCGGGGTCTACAATGAGCAGTTCTTC. It translates to CASTPSGVYNEQFF.

The gene calls are TRBV15 and TRBJ2-1; tentatively, D is TRBD2 (7 bases). Germline CDR1 reads LNHNV; CDR2 reads YYDKDF (reference sequence). Trimming cost V 8 bases and J 3 bases, with 20 bases left between them. This CDR3 region has 16 residues. The CDR3 DNA sequence: TGTGCCACCGGGTGGGGGAGAGGGGGGGACTACAATGAGCAGTTCTTC. Protein product: CATGWGRGGDYNEQFF.

The V gene is TRBV27, the J gene TRBJ1-1; 9 positions match TRBD1. Looked up from germline, CDR1 is MNHEY and CDR2 is SMNVEV (reference sequence). Germline trimming cut 5 bases from V and 3 bases from J; bases unmatched to any gene: 4. The CDR3 length is 14 residues. CDR3 protein: CASSHRDRDTEAFF. Here the CDR3 DNA reads TGTGCCAGCAGTCACCGGGACAGGGACACTGAAGCTTTCTTT.

This chain uses TRBV10-3 with TRBJ2-7, with TRBD1 matching over 11 bases. V lost 6 bases and J lost 3; bases outside the gene matches: 7. CDR1 is ENHRY, CDR2 SYGVKD, per germline. CDR3 length equals 15 residues. The CDR3 DNA reads as TGTGCCATCAGCCCAGGACAGGGGGCATTCTACGAGCAGTACTTC. Its translation is CAISPGQGAFYEQYF.

The chain carries TRBV12-5 and TRBJ2-5, with D maybe TRBD2 (5 bases). The CDR3 consists of 13 residues. Trimming took 3 bases from V and 3 from J, leaving 8 bases between them. The germline gives CDR1 LGHNT, CDR2 FRNRAP. This CDR3 is CASGFGEKETQYF. The CDR3 DNA sequence: TGTGCTAGTGGTTTCGGGGAAAAAGAGACCCAGTACTTC.

V and J are TRBV6-5 and TRBJ1-1; D remains unclear. The CDR3 has 14 residues. Germline assignment: CDR1 MNHEY and CDR2 SVGAGI. V lost 5 bases, J lost 5 bases, and 15 bases lay in between. DNA for the CDR3: TGTGCCAGCAGTCTCCTCAGTACGGGGACTGAAGCTTTCTTT. As protein: CASSLLSTGTEAFF.

This chain uses TRBV19 with TRBJ2-7; no clear D. V was trimmed by 5 bases and J by 2 bases, leaving 13 bases between them. Germline CDR1 LNHDA, CDR2 SQIVND (reference sequence). The CDR3 spans 14 residues. CDR3 coding DNA: TGTGCCAGTAGTTCACTGTCCCTAGCCTACGAGCAGTACTTC. Encoded protein: CASSSLSLAYEQYF. Based on the CDR3 plus reference TRBV19 and TRBJ2-7, the full variable domain is DGGITQSPKYLFRKEGQNVTLSCEQNLNHDAMYWYRQDPGQGLRLIYYSQIVNDFQKGDIAEGYSVSREKKESFPLTVTSAQKNPTAFYLCASSSLSLAYEQYFGPGTRLTVT.

The chain carries TRBV9 and TRBJ2-2, with D uncertain. V was trimmed by 4 bases and J by 3 bases, leaving 7 bases between them. CDR1 is SGDLS and CDR2 is YYNGEE in the germline V gene. This CDR3 is built from 13 residues. CDR3 protein: CASSLRDTGELFF. The CDR3 DNA follows: TGTGCCAGCAGCCTAAGAGACACCGGGGAGCTGTTTTTT.